The clone carrying this T cell receptor beta chain was seen a handful of times. Antigen specificity is unknown. Constant-segment-primed 5'RACE gave TCR alpha and TCR beta cDNA libraries with sample barcodes and UMIs. A single record per CDR3 protein comes from TCRdb applying MiXCR to the 5' RACE reads. The table lists over 350,000 distinct CDR3 sequences, about a sixth of them singletons. The CDR3 spans 14 residues. With V trimmed by 4 bases and J by 7 bases, 6 bases remained unmatched. Germline assignment: CDR1 SGHVS and CDR2 FNYEAQ. The sample comes from a study of T-cell memory formation after mild COVID-19. Background on the study: TCR clusters showed largely donor specificity.

Findings and caveats of the study: Clones that contracted clustered mainly in CM and EM if CD4+ and in EMRA if CD8+. That cross-reactive memory joined was suggested by some responding clones appearing in pre-infection memory.

The chain uses TRBV7-6 and TRBJ1-5, with 8 bases aligning to TRBD1. The receptor was isolated from a man younger than 30 who had mild COVID-19 (a few samples of this study predate the infection). Cell type and time point are not known. Sequenced: PBMCs or a T cell subset sorted from them (not recorded which). The DNA of the CDR3 is TGTGCCAGCAGCTGGGGGACAGGTTTGCAGCCCCAGCATTTT. Protein sequence: CASSWGTGLQPQHF.